This T cell receptor (beta chain) was captured in a study of blood T cell repertoires in COVID-19. As for the study in general: PBMCs, B-cell-depleted T cells, or T cells provided the cDNA or gDNA that made up the material.

Resolution of symptoms, clearance, or two negative PCRs was present in recovered Cohort 3 donors. This table comes from immunoSEQ multiplex PCR, and its TCRdb copy is limited to in-frame clones, with some not included. The top ten clones hold around 5% of a sample with approximately 360,000 clones, 75% to 90% of them seen once. This CDR3 has 18 residues. In germline, CDR1 is MNHEY, CDR2 SMNVEV (reference sequence). Trimming cost V 7 bases and J 8 bases; bases outside gene matches: 21. The V call is TRBV27, the J call TRBJ2-1; the match to TRBD2 covers 9 bases. The clonotype comes from a woman aged 45-60 years who had recovered from COVID-19. The specimen sequenced was PBMCs or T cells enriched from blood (not recorded which). The CDR3 DNA follows: TGTGCCAGCACTCTTGGAGGGGGGCGAGGGACTAGCTGGCATGAGCAGTTCTTC. Protein sequence: CASTLGGGRGTSWHEQFF.